The 8 T cell receptor beta chains given below trace back to one sample, sequenced in a study of blood T cell repertoires in COVID-19. This table comes from immunoSEQ multiplex PCR, and its TCRdb copy is limited to in-frame clones, with some not included. The data contain about 180,000 clones, 86% of them singletons. Sequencing was performed on peripheral blood. These receptors originate from a man between 65 and 79 years old with active or convalescent COVID-19.

V gene TRBV18 combines with J gene TRBJ1-4; D is perhaps TRBD1 (5 bases). Trimming removed 3 bases at V and 8 bases at J, with 16 bases between. Germline values: CDR1 KGHSH, CDR2 LQKENI. This CDR3 comprises 15 residues. DNA of the CDR3: TGTGCCAGCTCACCCAGCCGGGACTCCAACGAAAAACTGTTTTTT. As protein: CASSPSRDSNEKLFF.

The CDR3 DNA follows: TGTGCCAGCAGCTTGGGATCCGGGACAGGTGACACTGAAGCTTTCTTT. Encoded protein: CASSLGSGTGDTEAFF. The V and J genes are TRBV5-5 and TRBJ1-1, with 8 positions matching TRBD1. The CDR3 has 16 amino acids. CDR1 and CDR2 from the germline V gene are SGHKS and YYEKEE (reference sequence). The J segment lost 3 bases and the V segment lost 0 bases, leaving 7 bases of the junction unmatched. The whole variable domain, remainder taken from reference TRBV5-5 and TRBJ1-1, is DAGVTQSPTHLIKTRGQQVTLRCSPISGHKSVSWYQQVLGQGPQFIFQYYEKEERGRGNFPDRFSARQFPNYSSELNVNALLLGDSALYLCASSLGSGTGDTEAFFGQGTRLTVV.

The chain is built from TRBV3-1 (or the pseudogene TRBV3-2) and TRBJ1-6; D perhaps matches TRBD1 (5 bases). V lost 1 base, J lost 6 bases, and 7 bases lay in between. Looked up from germline, CDR1 is LGHDT and CDR2 is YNNKEL (reference sequence). This CDR3 region has 14 residues. The CDR3 here is CASSQGQTNSPLHF. The CDR3 nucleotides are TGTGCCAGCAGCCAAGGACAGACTAATTCACCCCTCCACTTT.

V and J are TRBV18 and TRBJ2-7, with a possible D match to TRBD2 (7 bases). V dropped 2 bases and J dropped 6 bases, with 14 bases sitting between them. The CDR3 loop spans 14 amino acids. Per the germline V gene, CDR1 is KGHSH and CDR2 is LQKENI. CDR3 sequence: CASSPSFGGLEQYF. The DNA of the CDR3 is TGTGCCAGCTCACCATCGTTCGGGGGGCTCGAGCAGTACTTC.

The V call is TRBV11-1, the J call TRBJ2-2, with 13 nucleotides matching TRBD2. With V trimmed by 5 bases and J by 9 bases, 6 bases remained unmatched. The CDR3 has 15 residues. Germline loops: CDR1 SGHAT, CDR2 FQDESV (reference sequence). This CDR3 reads CASSQRTSGSRELFF. DNA of the CDR3: TGTGCCAGCAGCCAACGGACTAGCGGGAGTCGGGAGCTGTTTTTT. Using reference TRBV11-1 and TRBJ2-2 for the parts outside the CDR3, the full variable domain is EAEVAQSPRYKITEKSQAVAFWCDPISGHATLYWYRQILGQGPELLVQFQDESVVDDSQLPKDRFSAERLKGVDSTLKIQPAELGDSAMYLCASSQRTSGSRELFFGEGSRLTVL.

This clone was seen a handful of times. The chain employs TRBV19 and TRBJ1-3; D is unresolved. CDR1 is LNHDA, CDR2 SQIVND, per germline (reference sequence). The CDR3 extends over 15 amino acids. V was clipped by 0 bases and J by 9 bases, with 15 bases between them. The CDR3 DNA is TGTGCCAGTAGTATAGATTCGAAAAGACGGAGCACCATATATTTT. Translation gives CASSIDSKRRSTIYF.

The chain links TRBV24-1 to TRBJ2-5, with 8 bases identical to TRBD2. Germline V CDR1 and CDR2: KGHDR, SFDVKD. This CDR3 is built from 16 residues. Unmatched junction bases numbered 8, after V lost 4 bases and J lost 2 bases. This CDR3 is CATSDGGGRWQETQYF. DNA of the CDR3: TGTGCCACCAGTGACGGGGGGGGCCGTTGGCAAGAGACCCAGTACTTC.

The chain couples TRBV3-1 (or the pseudogene TRBV3-2) to TRBJ1-4; the D is unclear. The V and J ends lost 3 bases and 7 bases respectively, with 21 bases between them. CDR3 length: 17 amino acids. Per the germline V gene, CDR1 is LGHDT and CDR2 is YNNKEL (reference sequence). CDR3 region: CASSHSGSRGPFEKLFF. CDR3 bases: TGTGCCAGCAGCCATTCGGGGTCTCGTGGCCCTTTTGAAAAACTGTTTTTT.